This paragraph reports one TCR beta chain. Its target is unknown. This record belongs to a study of regulatory T cells in long-lasting Graves disease. Overall study results and limits: Persistent patients had more shared public clonotypes (around 2,500) than new patients (roughly 970). Persistent disease preferred TRBV28, TRBJ1-2 and TRBJ2-5; new disease, TRBV20-1 and TRBJ2-1.

As to time point: persistent/refractory GD, antithyroid drugs over 5 years with positive TRAb. Extracted RNA from PBMCs served as the source of the TCR library. Germline V lookup: CDR1 SGHRS, CDR2 YFSETQ. The length of the CDR3 is 13 residues. Trimming stripped 2 bases from V and 2 bases from J, with 8 bases between. iRepertoire HTBI primers and Arm-PCR of CDR3 regions built TCR beta libraries. In the study's own analysis: The identification of approximately 62 TRBV and some 14 TRBJ segments was made across samples. One entry per CDR3 protein, called by TCRdb with MiXCR from the multiplex PCR reads. TCRdb's processing, not the authors' own work, is the source of the V and J calls. The sample has over 250,000 distinct CDR3 sequences; 22% are singletons.

The source of this sequence is a female donor with Graves disease. This chain connects TRBV5-1 to TRBJ2-7, with no clear D. The sequencing used peripheral blood mononuclear cells (PBMCs), collected when the disease was refractory, from a patient treated with antithyroid drugs. The CDR3 is CASSFHDTYEQYF. Written as DNA, the CDR3 is TGCGCCAGCAGCTTTCATGACACCTACGAGCAGTACTTC.